These T cell receptor beta chains were read from a single sample in a study of T cell responses to AZD1222 COVID-19 vaccine. Data came from immunoSEQ multiplex PCR; TCRdb stores just in-frame clones and leaves some out. The sample lists roughly 140,000 clones, approximately 90% seen once, with around 3% in the top ten. The sequencing used peripheral blood, collected 28 days after the second AZD1222 dose. All receptors derive from an adult who received the AZD1222 COVID-19 vaccine. Both conserved end residues are part of each CDR3. The order of the fields is V gene, D gene, clone size, J gene, CDR3 DNA, CDR3 protein. The D gene is left open where the match is weak. The listing skips clone size in some rows; elsewhere it reads once, few, many or a size class.

>TRBV9|TRBD1|.|TRBJ1-5
TGTGCCAGCAGCGGCCGGGACAGCGGCAATCAGCCCCAGCATTTT
CASSGRDSGNQPQHF
>TRBV19|.|.|TRBJ2-1
TGTGCCAGTAGTGTGGGATCGAGCTACAATGAGCAGTTCTTC
CASSVGSSYNEQFF
>TRBV6-4|.|.|TRBJ1-1
TGTGCCAGCAGTTTACAGCCCAGGGGCACTGAAGCTTTCTTT
CASSLQPRGTEAFF
>TRBV3-1/TRBV3-2|.|.|TRBJ1-4
TGTGCCAGCAGCCGGTCGCAGACCTCGGGGGGATATGGGGAAAAACTGTTTTTT
CASSRSQTSGGYGEKLFF
>TRBV6-2/TRBV6-3|.|.|TRBJ2-5
TGTGCCAGCAGTCCGAGCCGGGACCAAGAGACCCAGTACTTC
CASSPSRDQETQYF
>TRBV5-1|TRBD2|.|TRBJ2-5
TGCGCCAGCAGCTTGGAAGCGGCGGGGGGGCTTGAGACCCAGTACTTC
CASSLEAAGGLETQYF
>TRBV2|TRBD2|.|TRBJ2-7
TGTGCCAGCAGTTTGACTAGCGGGAGGTACTCTTCCTACGAGCAGTACTTC
CASSLTSGRYSSYEQYF
>TRBV5-4|.|.|TRBJ2-2
TGTGCCAGCAGCTTCGTATCAGGTAGCGGCCACACCGGGGAGCTGTTTTTT
CASSFVSGSGHTGELFF
>TRBV11-2|TRBD2|once|TRBJ2-7
TGTGCCAGCAGCTTAGCAGCGGGGGGGCCGGGAGAGCAGTACTTC
CASSLAAGGPGEQYF
>TRBV9|.|.|TRBJ1-6
TGTGCCAGCAGCCCGGACAGCCAGGCCTATAATTCACCCCTCCACTTT
CASSPDSQAYNSPLHF
>TRBV5-5|.|.|TRBJ1-5
TGTGCCAGCAGCTTGTATGGGGCCAACAATCAGCCCCAGCATTTT
CASSLYGANNQPQHF
>TRBV28|.|.|TRBJ1-1
TGTGCCAGCAGTTTAGGTTTGGGTGCTGAAGCTTTCTTT
CASSLGLGAEAFF
>TRBV2|.|.|TRBJ2-7
TGTGCCAGCAGTTGGGACGGTTACGACCAGTACTTC
CASSWDGYDQYF
>TRBV4-1|.|.|TRBJ1-2
TGCGCCAGCAGCCAACTTCTAGGGAGCAAAAACTATGGCTACACCTTC
CASSQLLGSKNYGYTF
>TRBV4-3|.|.|TRBJ1-6
TGCGCCAGCAGCCAAGAACGAGGGTTAAATTCACCCCTCCACTTT
CASSQERGLNSPLHF
>TRBV6-6|TRBD2|once|TRBJ2-2
TGTGCCAGCAGCTCGGGACTAGCGAAAAACACCGGGGAGCTGTTTTTT
CASSSGLAKNTGELFF
>TRBV9|.|.|TRBJ1-3
TGTGCCAGCAGCCTACGACAGGGAAACACCATATATTTT
CASSLRQGNTIYF
>TRBV12-5|TRBD2|.|TRBJ2-5
TGTGCTAGTGTACTATCCGGTCTAGCGGGGTGCGCGTACCAAGAGACCCAGTACTTC
CASVLSGLAGCAYQETQYF
>TRBV2|.|once|TRBJ1-2
TGTGCCAGCAGTCCTAACCAACGCTCAAGCTTCCATGGCTACACCTTC
CASSPNQRSSFHGYTF
>TRBV6-1|.|.|TRBJ1-4
TGTGCCAGCAGTTATAGGGGCCCCAATGAAAAACTGTTTTTT
CASSYRGPNEKLFF
>TRBV6-5|.|.|TRBJ1-1
TGTGCCAGCAGTCCCGTCCTGGGCGCAGGAACTGAAGCTTTCTTT
CASSPVLGAGTEAFF
>TRBV18|TRBD2|.|TRBJ2-1
TGTGCCAGCTCACCACTAGCGGGAGCTGATAATGAGCAGTTCTTC
CASSPLAGADNEQFF
>TRBV29-1|.|.|TRBJ2-1
TGCAGCGTTGAAAAGGAAAACTCCTACAATGAGCAGTTCTTC
CSVEKENSYNEQFF
>TRBV28|.|.|TRBJ1-5
TGTGCCAGCAGCAGGGGAGGGAGCAATCAGCCCCAGCATTTT
CASSRGGSNQPQHF
>TRBV19|TRBD2|.|TRBJ2-3
TGTGCCAGTCGACCGGGACTAGCATCTGATACGCAGTATTTT
CASRPGLASDTQYF
>TRBV28|.|few|TRBJ1-1
TGTGCCAGCAGTTTATATGACACTGAAGCTTTCTTT
CASSLYDTEAFF
>TRBV5-1|TRBD2|.|TRBJ2-5
TGCGCCAGCAGCTTGGGCGCTAGCGGGAAGGAGACCCAGTACTTC
CASSLGASGKETQYF
>TRBV6-6|TRBD1|.|TRBJ1-2
TGTGCCACCACAAACCGGGACAGCCACTATGGCTACACCTTC
CATTNRDSHYGYTF
>TRBV27|TRBD2|.|TRBJ2-7
TGTGCCAGCAGTCCACTAGCGGACTACGAGCAGTACTTC
CASSPLADYEQYF
>TRBV29-1|.|.|TRBJ2-1
TGCAGCGTTGTTCCTACCCCTTACAATGAGCAGTTCTTC
CSVVPTPYNEQFF
>TRBV10-3|TRBD1|.|TRBJ2-6
TGTGCCATCGCCGGACAGGGTAGTAGGGACCGGGCTGGGGCCAACGTCCTGACTTTC
CAIAGQGSRDRAGANVLTF
>TRBV10-2|TRBD1|.|TRBJ1-6
TGCGCCAGCAGGCCGACAGGGCGGGATTCACCCCTCCACTTT
CASRPTGRDSPLHF
>TRBV7-9|TRBD1|.|TRBJ2-6
TGTGCCAGCAATACAGGGGGCGCTGGAGCCGGGGCCAACGTCCTGACTTTC
CASNTGGAGAGANVLTF
>TRBV18|.|.|TRBJ2-5
TGTGCCAGCTCAGGAGGGTACCAAGAGACCCAGTACTTC
CASSGGYQETQYF
>TRBV11-2|.|.|TRBJ1-1
TGTGCCACCGACGACGGGTGGCGGGACACTGAAGCTTTCTTT
CATDDGWRDTEAFF
>TRBV7-6|.|once|TRBJ2-5
TGTGCCAGCACCTTACCCCAAGAAGAGACCCAGTACTTC
CASTLPQEETQYF
>TRBV3-1/TRBV3-2|.|.|TRBJ1-1
TGTGCCAGCAGCCTGGGGGACACTGAAGCTTTCTTT
CASSLGDTEAFF
>TRBV18|.|.|TRBJ2-2
TGTGCCAGCTCACCACGACCAGGAGGAGGGGTGGCTTCCGGGGAGCTGTTTTTT
CASSPRPGGGVASGELFF
>TRBV7-9|.|.|TRBJ2-7
TGTGCCAGCAGCTTCTCCTACGAGCAGTACTTC
CASSFSYEQYF
>TRBV2|.|.|TRBJ1-5
TGTGCCAGCAGTGACGTCTTCGGCCCTCAGCCCCAGCATTTT
CASSDVFGPQPQHF
>TRBV6-6|.|few|TRBJ1-2
TGTGCCAGCAGTTATGGCGCTACCCCTTATGGCTACACCTTC
CASSYGATPYGYTF
>TRBV28|.|.|TRBJ1-5
TGTGCCAGCAGTTTTAAAAATCGCGGGCGCAATCAGCCCCAGCATTTT
CASSFKNRGRNQPQHF
>TRBV11-3|TRBD1|.|TRBJ1-3
TGTGCCAGCAGCACCGACAGGGGAGACACCATATATTTT
CASSTDRGDTIYF
>TRBV9|TRBD1|.|TRBJ2-2
TGTGCCAGCCGGGACAGTTATAACACCGGGGAGCTGTTTTTT
CASRDSYNTGELFF
>TRBV27|.|.|TRBJ1-2
TGTGCCAGCAGGTTTGGGGGGGTCGGCTATGGCTACACCTTC
CASRFGGVGYGYTF
>TRBV10-3|.|once|TRBJ2-2
TGTGCCATCAGTGACCGAAAGACGGGGGCGAACACCGGGGAGCTGTTTTTT
CAISDRKTGANTGELFF
>TRBV6-6|.|.|TRBJ2-3
TGTGCCAGCAGTTACTCGCCGACAGATACGCAGTATTTT
CASSYSPTDTQYF
>TRBV15|.|.|TRBJ1-3
TGTGCCACCAGCAGAGCCGGCTCTGGAAACACCATATATTTT
CATSRAGSGNTIYF
>TRBV4-3|.|.|TRBJ2-3
TGCGCCAGCAGCCAAAGAGTTGGCAGTAGCACAGATACGCAGTATTTT
CASSQRVGSSTDTQYF
>TRBV4-1|TRBD1|.|TRBJ1-5
TGCGCCAGCAGCCAAATGGTTTCGCAGGGGGTGATTCGCAATCAGCCCCAGCATTTT
CASSQMVSQGVIRNQPQHF